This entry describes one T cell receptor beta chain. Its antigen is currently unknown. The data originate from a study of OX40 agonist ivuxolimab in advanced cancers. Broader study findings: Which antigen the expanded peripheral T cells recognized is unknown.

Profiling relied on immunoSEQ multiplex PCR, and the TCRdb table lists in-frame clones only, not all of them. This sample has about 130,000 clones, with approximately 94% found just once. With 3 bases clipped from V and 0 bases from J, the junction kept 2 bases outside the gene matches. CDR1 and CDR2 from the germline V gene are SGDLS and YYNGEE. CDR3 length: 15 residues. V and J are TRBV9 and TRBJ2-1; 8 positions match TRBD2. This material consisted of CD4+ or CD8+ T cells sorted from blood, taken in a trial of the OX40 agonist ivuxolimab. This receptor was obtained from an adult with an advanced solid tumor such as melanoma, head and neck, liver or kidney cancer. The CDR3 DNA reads TGTGCCAGCAGCGCGAGCGGGAGCTCCTACAATGAGCAGTTCTTC. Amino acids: CASSASGSSYNEQFF.